This is a list of T cell receptor beta chains from one sample in a study of T-cell reconstitution after alpha-beta-depleted transplantation in children. TCRdb fed the PCR reads into MiXCR, producing one record per CDR3 protein. The sample records under 300,000 distinct CDR3 sequences, roughly 10% being singletons. Sequenced here: peripheral blood, sampled 180 days after TCRalphabeta/CD19-depleted stem cell transplant. The receptors shown here come from a male patient aged 2-10 years who had a stem cell transplant for chronic granulomatous disease, so the T cells may come from the graft donor. CDR3s include the opening cysteine and the closing phenylalanine or tryptophan.

j_call v_call cdr3_length cdr3_aa
TRBJ2-7 TRBV18 11 CASSPGYEQYF
TRBJ1-5 TRBV15 15 CATSRERGAGQPQHF
TRBJ2-1 TRBV19 13 CASSIGLANEQFF
TRBJ2-4 TRBV28 16 CASSPLAALAKNIQYF
TRBJ2-4 TRBV29-1 12 CSVGVVESIQYF
TRBJ1-5 TRBV20-1 12 CSARSSAQPQHF
TRBJ1-2 TRBV12-3/TRBV12-4 15 CASSLGFSLGHGYTF
TRBJ1-2 TRBV4-2 14 CASSQDFQSYGYTF
TRBJ1-1 TRBV29-1 14 CSATAGGPDTEAFF
TRBJ2-3 TRBV15 15 CATSTSGDYTDTQYF
TRBJ2-5 TRBV27 17 CASSPYRERGYQETQYF
TRBJ2-1 TRBV12-3/TRBV12-4 16 CASSTGTSGGAVEQFF
TRBJ2-5 TRBV5-1 14 CASSKTPDQETQYF
TRBJ2-7 TRBV5-1 17 CASSFRSVGQHSYEQYF
TRBJ2-5 TRBV7-2 16 CASSSYIAGGQETQYF
TRBJ2-2 TRBV7-6 18 CASSLAGQLYANTGELFF
TRBJ2-7 TRBV5-1 15 CASSRGLAGDHEQYF
TRBJ2-7 TRBV18 15 CASSLKGDRINEQYF
TRBJ2-5 TRBV29-1 17 CSVCRLGGRVGQETQYF
TRBJ2-1 TRBV5-1 16 CASRPASGISYNEQFF
TRBJ2-3 TRBV20-1 15 CSAFKRDAGTDTQYF
TRBJ1-1 TRBV2 14 CASTSTGGNTEAFF
TRBJ2-3 TRBV29-1 16 CSVEDRQGPSTDTQYF
TRBJ1-2 TRBV5-5 15 CASSLGGPLLYGYTF
TRBJ2-3 TRBV4-2 17 CASNQSLAGGLSDTQYF
TRBJ1-2 TRBV28 13 CASSLNLGYGYTF
TRBJ2-1 TRBV5-1 16 CASSSIGGYEQGVQFF
TRBJ2-1 TRBV5-1 12 CASSWDSDEQFF
TRBJ2-3 TRBV12-3/TRBV12-4 14 CASSLAGIADTQYF
TRBJ2-7 TRBV23-1 14 CASTSVAGLYEQYF
TRBJ2-2 TRBV28 18 CASSFYSGQLLFTGELFF
TRBJ2-1 TRBV12-3/TRBV12-4 13 CASSFLAPNEQFF
TRBJ2-7 TRBV20-1 18 CSAADSGSGERKSYEQYF
TRBJ2-1 TRBV7-9 16 CASSLEVLGGENEQFF
TRBJ2-1 TRBV6-1 15 CASSEKVASNNEQFF
TRBJ2-2 TRBV6-2/TRBV6-3 14 CASRPTGNTGELFF
TRBJ2-2 TRBV7-9 15 CASSVSSENTGELFF
TRBJ1-3 TRBV28 15 CASRPDRTRINTIYF
TRBJ2-7 TRBV23-1 14 CASSQRDRGPKQYF
TRBJ1-1 TRBV4-3 16 CASSQDPGGVNTEAFF
TRBJ2-2 TRBV19 16 CASSSPTGTGFGELFF
TRBJ2-7 TRBV27 15 CASTHGLAGINEQYF
TRBJ1-2 TRBV2 10 CASRTEGYTF
TRBJ2-7 TRBV27 14 CASSLFGGDYEQYF
TRBJ2-5 TRBV5-1 14 CASSLEGRGETQYF